These 30 T cell receptor beta chains share one sample of origin, sequenced in a study of CD8 T cells in ankylosing spondylitis (dated by TCRdb to 2016 to 2017). Library generation was performed with 5' RACE. This sample was sequenced with an Illumina HiSeq 2500. The public reads were run again by TCRdb, first through fastp at Q25 and then through MiXCR, and only productive beta chains were kept. Rows are unified per CDR3 protein, each entry keeping the most common DNA and genes. Here the sample has approximately 350,000 distinct CDR3 sequences; more than 20% occur a single time. 10% to 15% of the sample comes from the top ten. The sample was blood, either unsorted or a sorted T cell fraction (not recorded which). The receptors derive from a male donor with ankylosing spondylitis or in good health (not recorded which).

V usage is TRBV20-1 and J usage is TRBJ2-7; TRBD1 aligns across 10 bases. The CDR3 is made up of 13 amino acids. Germline trimming cut 3 bases from V and 4 bases from J; bases unmatched to any gene: 3. Germline V gene sequence: CDR1 DFQATT, CDR2 SNEGSKA (reference sequence). The chain's CDR3 is CSARDRGRYEQYF. The DNA of the CDR3 is TGCAGTGCTAGGGACAGGGGGAGATACGAGCAGTACTTC.

V is TRBV20-1 and J is TRBJ2-1, with D possibly being TRBD2 (5 bases). The CDR3 contains 16 residues. In germline, CDR1 is DFQATT, CDR2 SNEGSKA (reference sequence). Trimming stripped 0 bases from V and 6 bases from J, with 18 bases between. The CDR3 sequence is CSARELGLAVFNEQFF. The CDR3 nucleotides read TGCAGTGCTAGAGAATTGGGTCTAGCAGTCTTCAATGAGCAGTTCTTC.

This clonotype has a handful of counts. The chain has TRBV4-1 and TRBJ2-7; TRBD1 or TRBD2 may be the D gene (5 bases each). The CDR3 runs 13 residues. Germline CDR1 reads MGHRA; CDR2 reads YSYEKL. V was trimmed by 4 bases and J by 7 bases, leaving 14 bases between them. CDR3 amino acids: CASSPGAAREQYF. For the CDR3, the DNA is TGCGCCAGCAGCCCCGGGGCCGCGCGGGAGCAGTACTTC.

This clonotype was found many times. The rearrangement links TRBV5-1 to TRBJ2-7; D is unclear. V lost 2 bases and J 1 base, leaving 10 bases between the germline ends. The CDR3 consists of 14 residues. Germline values: CDR1 SGHRS, CDR2 YFSETQ. CDR3 protein: CASSFETSSYEQYF. Here the CDR3 DNA reads TGCGCCAGCAGCTTCGAGACGTCTTCCTACGAGCAGTACTTC.

V gene TRBV2 combines with J gene TRBJ1-4; D is possibly TRBD1 (5 bases). The CDR3 is made up of 14 amino acids. Germline values: CDR1 SNHLY, CDR2 FYNNEI. Between the trimmed V and J ends, which lost 3 bases and 9 bases, there was a span of 14 bases. The CDR3 spells CASSDRGDPQKLFF. The CDR3 DNA sequence: TGTGCCAGCAGTGATCGGGGGGATCCCCAAAAACTGTTTTTT.

V usage is TRBV7-9 and J usage is TRBJ2-1, with a tentative D call TRBD2 (5 bases). Trimming removed 3 bases from V and 2 bases from J, with 11 bases in between. Germline V gene sequence: CDR1 SEHNR, CDR2 FQNEAQ (reference sequence). This CDR3 contains 15 residues. CDR3 sequence: CASSFLGRAYNEQFF. DNA for the CDR3: TGTGCCAGCAGCTTTCTAGGGAGAGCCTACAATGAGCAGTTCTTC.

This clonotype was counted between two and nine times. V gene TRBV27 combines with J gene TRBJ2-1, with D unclear. Trimming removed 5 bases from V and 5 bases from J, with 13 bases in between. Germline V gene data show CDR1 as MNHEY and CDR2 as SMNVEV (reference sequence). CDR3 length: 14 residues. The CDR3 is CASSPSPTNNEQFF. The CDR3 region has the DNA TGTGCCAGCAGTCCATCCCCGACCAACAATGAGCAGTTCTTC.

The chain joins TRBV10-3 to TRBJ2-5; the D gene is possibly TRBD2 (6 bases). Germline-derived CDR1 and CDR2 are ENHRY and SYGVKD. CDR3 length: 13 amino acids. Deletions cut 1 base from V and 3 bases from J, with 6 bases between. CDR3 sequence reads: CAISEWGEETQYF. The CDR3 nucleotides are TGTGCCATCAGTGAGTGGGGGGAAGAGACCCAGTACTTC.

The V call is TRBV3-1, the J call TRBJ2-1; D may be TRBD2 (6 bases). V lost 1 base to trimming and J lost 0 bases, with 13 bases between them. CDR3 length: 17 amino acids. Per the germline V gene, CDR1 is LGHDT and CDR2 is YNNKEL (reference sequence). The DNA for the CDR3 is TGTGCCAGCAGCCAAGGGTGGGGAGGTACCTCCTACAATGAGCAGTTCTTC. It specifies CASSQGWGGTSYNEQFF.

The rearrangement links TRBV9 to TRBJ1-1; perhaps TRBD1 as D (5 bases). The CDR3 length is 14 residues. V gave up 4 bases and J gave up 2 bases, with 12 bases separating them. Per the germline V gene, CDR1 is SGDLS and CDR2 is YYNGEE. This CDR3 reads CASSRDSSNTEAFF. The DNA of the CDR3 is TGTGCCAGCAGCCGAGACAGTTCTAACACTGAAGCTTTCTTT.

The chain employs TRBV10-3 and TRBJ2-2, with a tentative D call TRBD2 (7 bases). Germline V gene lookup returns CDR1 ENHRY and CDR2 SYGVKD. This CDR3 spans 19 amino acids. The V gene lost 8 bases and the J gene lost 0 bases, with 25 bases spanning the gap. The CDR3 DNA reads TGTGCCATCCAAAAGGGGGTTATCGGGGGGCCTCCGAACACCGGGGAGCTGTTTTTT. Translation: CAIQKGVIGGPPNTGELFF.

V and J are TRBV7-9 and TRBJ2-3; D is undetermined. V dropped 5 bases and J dropped 5 bases, with 14 bases sitting between them. This CDR3 region has 14 residues. The germline V gene has CDR1 SEHNR and CDR2 FQNEAQ (reference sequence). The chain's CDR3 is CASSPRRAEDTQYF. The CDR3, as DNA: TGTGCCAGCAGCCCACGGCGCGCTGAAGATACGCAGTATTTT.

V and J are TRBV11-2 and TRBJ2-1; TRBD2 agrees at 14 bases. CDR3 length: 17 residues. V lost 5 bases and J lost 4; bases outside the gene matches: 7. Germline V lookup: CDR1 SGHAT, CDR2 FQNNGV. The CDR3 nucleotides read TGTGCCAGCAGCCCGAGACTAGCGGGGGGGAGTTACAATGAGCAGTTCTTC. Translation gives CASSPRLAGGSYNEQFF.

This chain uses TRBV4-1 with TRBJ2-4; D is uncertain. This CDR3 has 18 residues. V was cut by 4 bases and J by 1 base, with 20 bases left in between. Germline CDR1 MGHRA, CDR2 YSYEKL. In DNA, the CDR3 is TGCGCCAGCAGCCGGGCCACCGAAGGAATCGGGGCCAAAAACATTCAGTACTTC. It translates to CASSRATEGIGAKNIQYF.

This sequence joins TRBV7-6 and TRBJ2-6, with TRBD1 as a possible D gene (6 bases). Trimming left V 4 bases short and J 0 bases short, with 16 bases between. The V gene's germline CDR1 is SGHVS and CDR2 FNYEAQ. This CDR3 is 18 amino acids long. CDR3 amino acids: CASSSEGDRFSGANVLTF. In DNA, the CDR3 is TGTGCCAGCAGCTCCGAGGGGGACCGATTCTCTGGGGCCAACGTCCTGACTTTC. Full variable domain (missing parts from reference TRBV7-6 and TRBJ2-6): GAGVSQSPRYKVTKRGQDVALRCDPISGHVSLYWYRQALGQGPEFLTYFNYEAQQDKSGLPNDRFSAERPEGSISTLTIQRTEQRDSAMYRCASSSEGDRFSGANVLTFGAGSRLTVL.

The CDR3 DNA is TGTGCCTGGAGTCTAGGAGACACTCAGCCCCAGCATTTT. Encoded protein: CAWSLGDTQPQHF. V usage is TRBV30 and J usage is TRBJ1-5; D unclear. V was trimmed by 2 bases and J by 6 bases, leaving 11 bases between them. Germline-derived CDR1 and CDR2 are GTSNPN and SVGIG (reference sequence). This CDR3 spans 13 amino acids.

The chain carries TRBV15 and TRBJ2-1; 8 nucleotides line up with TRBD2. The V gene end was trimmed by 3 bases and the J gene end by 4 bases; junction bases not matched to a gene: 8. Germline V gives CDR1 LNHNV, CDR2 YYDKDF (reference sequence). The CDR3 is 16 residues long. This CDR3 reads CATSRGVSGGYNEQFF. DNA of the CDR3: TGTGCCACCAGCAGGGGCGTGAGCGGGGGTTACAATGAGCAGTTCTTC.

The chain recombines TRBV4-1 with TRBJ1-1, with a possible D match to TRBD1 (5 bases). Germline CDR1 reads MGHRA; CDR2 reads YSYEKL. Trimming removed 3 bases from V and 6 bases from J, with 14 bases in between. The CDR3 runs to 14 residues. For the CDR3, the DNA is TGCGCCAGCAGCCATTTGAACAGGAGGGCTGAAGCTTTCTTT. Protein sequence: CASSHLNRRAEAFF.

This clonotype occurred a few times. V gene TRBV1 combines with J gene TRBJ2-5; the table names TRBD2, a call not compared with the DNA. TRBV1 is a documented pseudogene. The CDR3 sequence is 14 residues long. CDR3 in amino acids: CTKGGSPPWETQYF. In DNA form, the CDR3 reads TGCACCAAGGGGGGGAGCCCTCCGTGGGAGACCCAGTACTTC.

The chain employs TRBV2 and TRBJ2-3; 7 bases fit TRBD1. With V trimmed by 8 bases and J by 4 bases, 6 bases remained unmatched. The germline gives CDR1 SNHLY, CDR2 FYNNEI. This CDR3 has 13 amino acids. The CDR3 coding sequence is TGTGCCAGCGAGGGGGCGAATTCAGATACGCAGTATTTT. Its translation is CASEGANSDTQYF.

The genes are TRBV20-1 and TRBJ2-2, with D unclear. V lost 6 bases, J lost 4 bases, and 12 bases lay in between. Germline CDR1 DFQATT, CDR2 SNEGSKA (reference sequence). The CDR3 sequence is 13 residues long. CDR3 amino acids: CSAPLRVTGELFF. Here the CDR3 DNA reads TGCAGTGCCCCCCTAAGGGTCACCGGGGAGCTGTTTTTT.

Only a few counts were recorded for this clonotype. The V gene is TRBV4-1, the J gene TRBJ2-7; D may be TRBD2 (5 bases). CDR1 and CDR2 from the germline V gene are MGHRA and YSYEKL. The V and J ends lost 3 bases and 0 bases respectively, with 18 bases between them. CDR3 size: 17 residues. DNA for the CDR3: TGCGCCAGCAGCCACGATCCCCCGGGAATGGGCTCCTACGAGCAGTACTTC. Residues: CASSHDPPGMGSYEQYF.

CDR3 region: CSAVVRPYEQYF. CDR3 bases: TGCAGCGCCGTGGTCCGACCCTACGAGCAGTACTTC. This chain uses TRBV20-1 with TRBJ2-7; no clear D gene. The CDR3 totals 12 residues. The germline gives CDR1 DFQATT, CDR2 SNEGSKA (reference sequence).

This clonotype was seen more than once but under ten times. V gene TRBV6-1 combines with J gene TRBJ2-3, with D perhaps TRBD1 or TRBD2 (5 bases each). The length of the CDR3 is 16 residues. V shed 6 bases and J shed 1 base, with 17 bases lying between them. Germline CDR1 MNHNS, CDR2 SASEGT. The CDR3 here is CASSLEARGGTDTQYF. The CDR3 coding sequence is TGTGCCAGCAGCCTAGAAGCCCGGGGCGGCACAGATACGCAGTATTTT.

Only a few counts were recorded for this clonotype. The chain couples TRBV7-8 to TRBJ2-3, with TRBD2 as a possible D gene (5 bases). The CDR3 extends over 14 amino acids. Germline assignment: CDR1 SGHVS and CDR2 FQNEAQ. V lost 3 bases, J lost 4 bases, and 11 bases lay in between. CDR3 residues: CASSLLGVADTQYF. The CDR3 DNA follows: TGTGCCAGCAGCTTGCTCGGGGTCGCAGATACGCAGTATTTT.

This clonotype was detected a few times. V and J are TRBV25-1 and TRBJ2-7; D possibly matches TRBD1 or TRBD2 (5 bases each). V gave up 4 bases and J gave up 3 bases, with 16 bases separating them. CDR3 length equals 15 residues. Germline CDR1 reads MGHDK; CDR2 reads SYGVNS. CDR3 amino acids: CASSVNGGGDYEQYF. CDR3 nucleotides: TGTGCCAGCAGTGTAAATGGGGGTGGGGACTACGAGCAGTACTTC.

This clonotype showed up just a few times. V usage is TRBV4-1 and J usage is TRBJ2-7; TRBD2 aligns across 7 bases. The CDR3 extends over 15 amino acids. Trimming took 0 bases from V and 0 from J; bases not matched to a gene: 2. From germline, CDR1 is MGHRA and CDR2 YSYEKL. The DNA of the CDR3 is TGCGCCAGCAGCCAAGAACAGCGGGACTCCTACGAGCAGTACTTC. It is translated as CASSQEQRDSYEQYF.

The chain joins TRBV7-8 to TRBJ2-5; weak D call: TRBD2 (7 bases). The CDR3 spans 17 residues. V was trimmed by 4 bases and J by 1 base, leaving 19 bases between them. Germline V gene data show CDR1 as SGHVS and CDR2 as FQNEAQ. As DNA, the CDR3 is TGTGCCAGCAGCTCAGGGGTAGGGGGGGCCGGCCAAGAGACCCAGTACTTC. Its protein product is CASSSGVGGAGQETQYF.

Only a few counts were recorded for this clonotype. This rearrangement joins TRBV2 to TRBJ2-5; a weak D match, TRBD2 (5 bases). The V gene lost 7 bases and the J gene lost 0 bases, with 15 bases spanning the gap. CDR3 size: 15 residues. Germline V lookup: CDR1 SNHLY, CDR2 FYNNEI. DNA of the CDR3: TGTGCCAGCACCGCGGGCCCAAGTTACCAAGAGACCCAGTACTTC. Encoded protein: CASTAGPSYQETQYF.

The V call is TRBV6-1, the J call TRBJ2-5, with TRBD2 as a possible D gene (7 bases). V lost 7 bases, J lost 2 bases, and 20 bases lay in between. This CDR3 region has 16 residues. Germline V gene sequence: CDR1 MNHNS, CDR2 SASEGT. Here the CDR3 reads CASKKGGLLNQETQYF. The CDR3, as DNA: TGTGCCAGCAAGAAGGGGGGGCTCCTTAATCAAGAGACCCAGTACTTC.